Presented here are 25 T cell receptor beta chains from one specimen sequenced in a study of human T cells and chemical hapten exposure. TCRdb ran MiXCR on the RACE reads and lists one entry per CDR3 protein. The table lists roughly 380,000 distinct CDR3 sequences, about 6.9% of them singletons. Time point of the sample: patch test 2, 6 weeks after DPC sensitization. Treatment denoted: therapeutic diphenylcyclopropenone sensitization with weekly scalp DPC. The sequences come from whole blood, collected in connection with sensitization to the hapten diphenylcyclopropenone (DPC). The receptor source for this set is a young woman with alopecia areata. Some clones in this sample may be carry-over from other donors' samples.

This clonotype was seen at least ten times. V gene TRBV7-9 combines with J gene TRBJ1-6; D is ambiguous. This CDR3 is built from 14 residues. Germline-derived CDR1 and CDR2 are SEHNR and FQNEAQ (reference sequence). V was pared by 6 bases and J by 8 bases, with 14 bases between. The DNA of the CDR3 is TGTGCCAGCAGACACAGCGAATCCTATTCACCCCTCCACTTT. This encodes CASRHSESYSPLHF.

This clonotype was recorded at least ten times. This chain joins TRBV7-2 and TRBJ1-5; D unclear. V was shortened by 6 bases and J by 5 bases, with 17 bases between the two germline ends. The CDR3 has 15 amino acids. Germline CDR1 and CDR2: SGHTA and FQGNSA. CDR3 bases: TGTGCCAGCAGTCCCTGGGCAGTACCCGATCAGCCCCAGCATTTT. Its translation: CASSPWAVPDQPQHF.

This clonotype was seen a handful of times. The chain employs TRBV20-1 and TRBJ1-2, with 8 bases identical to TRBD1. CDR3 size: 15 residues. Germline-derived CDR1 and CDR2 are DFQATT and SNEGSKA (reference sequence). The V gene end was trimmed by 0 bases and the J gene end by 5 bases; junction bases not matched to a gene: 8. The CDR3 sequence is CSAREEDREGYGYTF. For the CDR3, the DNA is TGCAGTGCTAGAGAGGAGGACAGGGAAGGATATGGCTACACCTTC.

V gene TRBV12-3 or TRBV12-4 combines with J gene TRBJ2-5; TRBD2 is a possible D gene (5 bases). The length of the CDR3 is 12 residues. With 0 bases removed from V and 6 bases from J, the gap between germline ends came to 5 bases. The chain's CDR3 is CASSLAGKTQYF. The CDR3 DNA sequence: TGTGCCAGCAGTTTAGCCGGGAAGACCCAGTACTTC.

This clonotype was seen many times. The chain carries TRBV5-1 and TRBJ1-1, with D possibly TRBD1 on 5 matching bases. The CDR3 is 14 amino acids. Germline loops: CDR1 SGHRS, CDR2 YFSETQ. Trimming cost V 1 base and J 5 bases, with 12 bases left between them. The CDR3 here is CASSLQGLATEAFF. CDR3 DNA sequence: TGCGCCAGCAGCTTGCAGGGTCTTGCGACTGAAGCTTTCTTT.

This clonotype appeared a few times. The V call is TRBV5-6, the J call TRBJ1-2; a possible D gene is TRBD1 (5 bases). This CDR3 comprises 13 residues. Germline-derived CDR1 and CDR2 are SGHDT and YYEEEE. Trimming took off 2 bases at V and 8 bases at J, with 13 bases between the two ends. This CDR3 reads CASSLWQGIGYTF. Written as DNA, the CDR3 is TGTGCCAGCAGCTTATGGCAGGGCATCGGCTACACCTTC.

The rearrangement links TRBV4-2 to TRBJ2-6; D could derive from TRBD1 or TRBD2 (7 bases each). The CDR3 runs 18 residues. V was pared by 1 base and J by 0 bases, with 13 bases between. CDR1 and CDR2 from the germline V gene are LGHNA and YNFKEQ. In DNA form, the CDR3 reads TGTGCCAGCAGCCAAGCCCAGGGGGGGGCCTCTGGGGCCAACGTCCTGACTTTC. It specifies CASSQAQGGASGANVLTF.

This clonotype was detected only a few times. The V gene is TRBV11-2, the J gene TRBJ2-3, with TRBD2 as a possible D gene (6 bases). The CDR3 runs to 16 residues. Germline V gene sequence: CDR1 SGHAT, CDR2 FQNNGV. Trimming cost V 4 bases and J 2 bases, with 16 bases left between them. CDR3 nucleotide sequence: TGTGCCAGCAGCTCAAGGGACTGGAATATCACAGATACGCAGTATTTT. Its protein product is CASSSRDWNITDTQYF.

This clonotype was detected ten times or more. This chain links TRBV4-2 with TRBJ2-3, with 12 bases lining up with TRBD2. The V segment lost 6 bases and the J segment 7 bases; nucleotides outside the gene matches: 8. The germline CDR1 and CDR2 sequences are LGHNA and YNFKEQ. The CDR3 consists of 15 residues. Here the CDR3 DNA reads TGTGCCAGCAGTCAGAAACTAGCGGGGGGACATACGCAGTATTTT. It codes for CASSQKLAGGHTQYF.

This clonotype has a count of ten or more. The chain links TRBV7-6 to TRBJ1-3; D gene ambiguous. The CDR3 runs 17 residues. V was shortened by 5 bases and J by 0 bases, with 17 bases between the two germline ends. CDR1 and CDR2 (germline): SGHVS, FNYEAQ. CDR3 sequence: CASSPSPGRSSGNTIYF. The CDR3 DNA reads TGTGCCAGCAGCCCTAGTCCCGGCAGGAGCTCTGGAAACACCATATATTTT.

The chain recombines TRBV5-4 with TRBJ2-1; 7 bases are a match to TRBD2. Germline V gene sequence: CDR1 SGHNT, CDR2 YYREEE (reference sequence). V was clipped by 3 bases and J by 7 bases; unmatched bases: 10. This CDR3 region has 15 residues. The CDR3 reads CASSSRGGPRNEQFF. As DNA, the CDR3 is TGTGCCAGCAGCTCTCGCGGGGGTCCGCGGAATGAGCAGTTCTTC.

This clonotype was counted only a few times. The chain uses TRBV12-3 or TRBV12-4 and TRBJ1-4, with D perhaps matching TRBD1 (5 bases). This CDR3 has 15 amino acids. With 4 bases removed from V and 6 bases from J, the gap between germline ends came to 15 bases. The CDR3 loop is CASSSPGLTHEKLFF. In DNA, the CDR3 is TGTGCCAGCAGTTCCCCAGGGTTAACCCATGAAAAACTGTTTTTT.

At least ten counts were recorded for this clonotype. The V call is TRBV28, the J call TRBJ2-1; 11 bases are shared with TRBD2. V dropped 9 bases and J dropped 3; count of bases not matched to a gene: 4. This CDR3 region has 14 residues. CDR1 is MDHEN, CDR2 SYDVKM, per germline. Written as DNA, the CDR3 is TGTGCCAGTCGTAGCGGGGGGGACTACAATGAGCAGTTCTTC. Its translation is CASRSGGDYNEQFF.

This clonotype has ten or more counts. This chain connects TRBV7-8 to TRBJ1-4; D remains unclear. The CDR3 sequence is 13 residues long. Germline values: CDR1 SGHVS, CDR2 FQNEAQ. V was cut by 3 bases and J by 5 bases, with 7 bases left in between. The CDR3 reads CASSFLTNEKLFF. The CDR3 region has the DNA TGTGCCAGCAGCTTTCTGACAAATGAAAAACTGTTTTTT.

The CDR3 region has the DNA TGCAGCGCCGCGGCAGGGAGGCAAGAGACCCAGTACTTC. It is translated as CSAAAGRQETQYF. The chain combines TRBV29-1 with TRBJ2-5; D is possibly TRBD2 (6 bases). V lost 7 bases to trimming and J lost 2 bases, with 14 bases between them. CDR3 length equals 13 residues. Germline loops: CDR1 SQVTM, CDR2 ANQGSEA. The entire variable domain, with the rest obtained from reference TRBV29-1 and TRBJ2-5, is as follows: SAVISQKPSRDICQRGTSLTIQCQVDSQVTMMFWYRQQPGQSLTLIATANQGSEATYESGFVIDKFPISRPNLTFSTLTVSNMSPEDSSIYLCSAAAGRQETQYFGPGTRLLVL.

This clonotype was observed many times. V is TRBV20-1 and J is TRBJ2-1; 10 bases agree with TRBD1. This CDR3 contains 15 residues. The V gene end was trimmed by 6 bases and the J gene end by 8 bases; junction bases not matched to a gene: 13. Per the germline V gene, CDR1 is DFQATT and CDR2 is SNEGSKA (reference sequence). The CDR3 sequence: CSAPLRDRGLDEQFF. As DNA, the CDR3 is TGCAGTGCGCCCCTCCGGGACAGGGGTTTGGATGAGCAGTTCTTC.

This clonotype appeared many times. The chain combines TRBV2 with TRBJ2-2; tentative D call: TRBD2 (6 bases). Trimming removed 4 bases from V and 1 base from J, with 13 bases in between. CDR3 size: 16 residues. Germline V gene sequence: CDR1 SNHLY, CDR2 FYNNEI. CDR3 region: CASSGGLGVNTGELFF. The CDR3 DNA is TGTGCCAGCAGTGGGGGACTGGGAGTGAACACCGGGGAGCTGTTTTTT. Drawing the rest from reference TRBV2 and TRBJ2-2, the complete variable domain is EPEVTQTPSHQVTQMGQEVILRCVPISNHLYFYWYRQILGQKVEFLVSFYNNEISEKSEIFDDQFSVERPDGSNFTLKIRSTKLEDSAMYFCASSGGLGVNTGELFFGEGSRLTVL.

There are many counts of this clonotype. CDR3 residues: CASSQVYPGAWGTNYGYTF. The CDR3 coding sequence is TGCGCCAGCAGCCAAGTTTATCCGGGAGCTTGGGGAACTAACTATGGCTACACCTTC. V is TRBV4-3 and J is TRBJ1-2, with unresolved D. The V and J ends lost 1 base and 0 bases respectively, with 21 bases between them. The CDR3 sequence is 19 residues long. Germline-derived CDR1 and CDR2 are LGHNA and YSLEER.

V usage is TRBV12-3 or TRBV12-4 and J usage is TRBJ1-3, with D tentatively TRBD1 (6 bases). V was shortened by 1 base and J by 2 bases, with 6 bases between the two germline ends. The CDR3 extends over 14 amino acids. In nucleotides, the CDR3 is TGTGCCAGCAGTTTAGGGGACACTGGAAACACCATATATTTT. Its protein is CASSLGDTGNTIYF.

The CDR3 nucleotides are TGTGCCAGCAGCCAAGCTGAGGGATTGGACACTGAAGCTTTCTTT. Amino acid sequence: CASSQAEGLDTEAFF. This chain connects TRBV4-2 to TRBJ1-1, with unresolved D. V dropped 1 base and J dropped 3 bases, with 12 bases sitting between them. The length of the CDR3 is 15 residues. Germline assignment: CDR1 LGHNA and CDR2 YNFKEQ.

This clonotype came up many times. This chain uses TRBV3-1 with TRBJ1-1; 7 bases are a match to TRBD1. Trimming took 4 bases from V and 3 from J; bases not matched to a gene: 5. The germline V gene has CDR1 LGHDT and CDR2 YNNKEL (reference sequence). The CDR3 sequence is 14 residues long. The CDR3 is CASSPTGDHTEAFF. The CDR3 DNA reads TGTGCCAGCAGCCCTACAGGGGATCACACTGAAGCTTTCTTT.

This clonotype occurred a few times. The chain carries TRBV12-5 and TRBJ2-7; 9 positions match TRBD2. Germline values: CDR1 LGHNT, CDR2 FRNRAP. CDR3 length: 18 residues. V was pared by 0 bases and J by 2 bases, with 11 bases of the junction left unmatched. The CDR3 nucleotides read TGTGCTAGTGGTTTGGTTTTTGGCGGGGGGGACCCCCCCTACGAGCAGTACTTC. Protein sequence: CASGLVFGGGDPPYEQYF. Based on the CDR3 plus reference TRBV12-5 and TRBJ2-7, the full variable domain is DARVTQTPRHKVTEMGQEVTMRCQPILGHNTVFWYRQTMMQGLELLAYFRNRAPLDDSGMPKDRFSAEMPDATLATLKIQPSEPRDSAVYFCASGLVFGGGDPPYEQYFGPGTRLTVT.

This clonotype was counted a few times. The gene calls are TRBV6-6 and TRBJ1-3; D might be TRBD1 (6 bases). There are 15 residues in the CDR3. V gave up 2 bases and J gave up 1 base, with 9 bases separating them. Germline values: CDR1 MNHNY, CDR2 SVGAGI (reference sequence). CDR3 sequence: CASSYEQGSGNTIYF. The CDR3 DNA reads TGTGCCAGCAGTTACGAGCAGGGGTCTGGAAACACCATATATTTT.

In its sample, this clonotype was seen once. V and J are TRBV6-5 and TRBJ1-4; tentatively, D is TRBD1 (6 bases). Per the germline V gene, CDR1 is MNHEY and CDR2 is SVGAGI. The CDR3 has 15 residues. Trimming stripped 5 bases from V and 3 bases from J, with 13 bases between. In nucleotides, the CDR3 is TGTGCCAGCAGTCCAAGGGGGGTTGCTAATGAAAAACTGTTTTTT. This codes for CASSPRGVANEKLFF.

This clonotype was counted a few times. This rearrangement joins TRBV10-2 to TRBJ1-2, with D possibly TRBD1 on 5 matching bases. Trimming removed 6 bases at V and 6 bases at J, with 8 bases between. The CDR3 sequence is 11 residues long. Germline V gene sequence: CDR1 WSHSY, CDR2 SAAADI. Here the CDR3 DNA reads TGCGCCAGCAGGGAGGACAATGGCTACACCTTC. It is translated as CASREDNGYTF.